The rows below give T cell receptor beta chains drawn from one sample of a study of PD-1 blockade in classical Hodgkin lymphoma. Using immunoSEQ multiplex PCR, the repertoire was profiled, and TCRdb retains in-frame clones only, with some absent. The profile shows some 84,000 clones, around 90% of them singletons. Sequenced here: peripheral blood mononuclear cells (PBMCs), sampled at baseline. The receptors stem from a human donor with classical Hodgkin lymphoma. Each CDR3 is given with its conserved first and last residue. Fields, in order: D gene, J gene, V gene, clone size, CDR3 protein, CDR3 DNA. D genes are given only for firm matches. Only part of the rows carry a size: once, few, many, or a class if the clone is expanded.

D: .; J: TRBJ2-1; V: TRBV27; size: few; CDR3: CASSSLQGTDEQFF; DNA: TGTGCCAGCAGTTCACTCCAGGGCACGGATGAGCAGTTCTTC
D: .; J: TRBJ2-2; V: TRBV28; size: .; CDR3: CASSPIVPGELFF; DNA: TGTGCCAGCAGCCCGATCGTGCCCGGGGAGCTGTTTTTT
D: .; J: TRBJ1-1; V: TRBV11-3; size: .; CDR3: CASSPGTRNTEAFF; DNA: TGTGCCAGCAGCCCAGGGACGAGAAACACTGAAGCTTTCTTT
D: TRBD1; J: TRBJ2-5; V: TRBV5-1; size: .; CDR3: CASSRDRGPQETQYF; DNA: TGCGCCAGCAGCCGGGACAGGGGGCCGCAAGAGACCCAGTACTTC
D: TRBD1; J: TRBJ1-1; V: TRBV13; size: .; CDR3: CASGTGATAEAFF; DNA: TGTGCCAGCGGGACAGGTGCGACCGCTGAAGCTTTCTTT
D: TRBD1; J: TRBJ1-5; V: TRBV2; size: .; CDR3: CASTEQGGSNQPQHF; DNA: TGTGCCAGCACGGAACAGGGGGGAAGCAATCAGCCCCAGCATTTT
D: TRBD2; J: TRBJ2-1; V: TRBV19; size: .; CDR3: CASSIGLAGDLGNEQFF; DNA: TGTGCCAGTAGTATAGGGCTAGCGGGAGACTTGGGCAATGAGCAGTTCTTC
D: TRBD2; J: TRBJ2-1; V: TRBV5-6; size: once; CDR3: CASSPLRLAGSPYNEQFF; DNA: TGTGCCAGCAGCCCACTACGGCTAGCGGGGTCGCCTTACAATGAGCAGTTCTTC
D: .; J: TRBJ2-1; V: TRBV7-6; size: .; CDR3: CASSPGDGHYNEQFF; DNA: TGTGCCAGCAGCCCAGGGGACGGCCATTACAATGAGCAGTTCTTC
D: .; J: TRBJ2-7; V: TRBV19; size: .; CDR3: CASRVSTTDYEQYF; DNA: TGTGCCAGTAGAGTCTCGACTACAGACTACGAGCAGTACTTC
D: .; J: TRBJ1-2; V: TRBV28; size: .; CDR3: CASHPGAGYGYTF; DNA: TGTGCCAGCCATCCTGGGGCGGGCTATGGCTACACCTTC
D: .; J: TRBJ1-4; V: TRBV4-1; size: .; CDR3: CASSQEGGLGGKLFF; DNA: TGCGCCAGCAGCCAAGAAGGCGGGCTGGGAGGAAAACTGTTTTTT
D: .; J: TRBJ1-2; V: TRBV7-9; size: .; CDR3: CASSLDSYGYTF; DNA: TGTGCCAGCAGCTTAGACAGCTATGGCTACACCTTC
D: .; J: TRBJ1-1; V: TRBV5-1; size: .; CDR3: CASSLGGPEAFF; DNA: TGCGCCAGCAGCTTGGGCGGGCCTGAAGCTTTCTTT
D: .; J: TRBJ1-1; V: TRBV7-9; size: few; CDR3: CASSLDRGGAFF; DNA: TGTGCCAGCAGCTTAGATAGGGGTGGAGCTTTCTTT
D: .; J: TRBJ2-7; V: TRBV27; size: few; CDR3: CASRALASAYEQYF; DNA: TGTGCCAGCAGGGCACTAGCATCGGCCTACGAGCAGTACTTC
D: TRBD1; J: TRBJ1-5; V: TRBV27; size: .; CDR3: CASSGTGNQPQHF; DNA: TGTGCCAGCAGTGGGACAGGGAATCAGCCCCAGCATTTT
D: .; J: TRBJ1-5; V: TRBV28; size: .; CDR3: CASSLSGTNQPQHF; DNA: TGTGCCAGCAGTTTGAGCGGGACCAATCAGCCCCAGCATTTT
D: .; J: TRBJ1-5; V: TRBV30; size: .; CDR3: CAWSVTRGLLNQPQHF; DNA: TGTGCCTGGAGTGTCACCAGAGGCCTCTTAAATCAGCCCCAGCATTTT
D: .; J: TRBJ2-1; V: TRBV5-4; size: .; CDR3: CASSLDNEQFF; DNA: TGTGCCAGCAGCTTGGACAATGAGCAGTTCTTC
D: .; J: TRBJ1-4; V: TRBV4-2; size: .; CDR3: CASSQGTQVANEKLFF; DNA: TGTGCCAGCAGCCAGGGGACGCAGGTCGCTAATGAAAAACTGTTTTTT
D: .; J: TRBJ1-6; V: TRBV7-9; size: .; CDR3: CASSLGGGDYNSPLHF; DNA: TGTGCCAGCAGCTTAGGAGGGGGAGATTATAATTCACCCCTCCACTTT
D: TRBD1; J: TRBJ2-5; V: TRBV28; size: .; CDR3: CASSLFPGGRETQYF; DNA: TGTGCCAGCAGTTTATTTCCAGGGGGCAGGGAGACCCAGTACTTC
D: .; J: TRBJ1-2; V: TRBV6-6; size: .; CDR3: CASSYDGSYGYTF; DNA: TGTGCCAGCAGTTACGACGGGAGCTATGGCTACACCTTC
D: .; J: TRBJ1-3; V: TRBV20-1; size: few; CDR3: CSDPGNTIYF; DNA: TGCAGTGATCCTGGAAACACCATATATTTT
D: .; J: TRBJ1-5; V: TRBV27; size: .; CDR3: CASSSLLDSNQPQHF; DNA: TGTGCCAGCAGTTCCCTCCTGGACAGTAATCAGCCCCAGCATTTT
D: .; J: TRBJ1-1; V: TRBV7-2; size: .; CDR3: CASSLRTEAFF; DNA: TGTGCCAGCAGCCTCCGCACTGAAGCTTTCTTT
D: .; J: TRBJ2-5; V: TRBV5-1; size: .; CDR3: CASSLQGGQETQYF; DNA: TGCGCCAGCAGCTTGCAAGGAGGCCAAGAGACCCAGTACTTC
D: TRBD2; J: TRBJ2-7; V: TRBV18; size: .; CDR3: CASSPGLAELTYEQYF; DNA: TGTGCCAGCTCACCGGGACTAGCGGAACTAACCTACGAGCAGTACTTC
D: .; J: TRBJ2-1; V: TRBV6-5; size: .; CDR3: CASSSPTGPYNEQFF; DNA: TGTGCCAGCAGTAGTCCGACAGGACCCTACAATGAGCAGTTCTTC
D: .; J: TRBJ2-6; V: TRBV11-1; size: .; CDR3: CASSLGSSGANVLTF; DNA: TGTGCCAGCAGCTTAGGGAGCTCTGGGGCCAACGTCCTGACTTTC
D: .; J: TRBJ1-1; V: TRBV2; size: .; CDR3: CASSDSGPNTEAFF; DNA: TGTGCCAGCAGTGACAGTGGTCCCAACACTGAAGCTTTCTTT
D: .; J: TRBJ2-7; V: TRBV11-2; size: once; CDR3: CASSSWVGRTYEQYF; DNA: TGTGCCAGCAGCTCCTGGGTGGGGAGAACCTACGAGCAGTACTTC
D: .; J: TRBJ1-2; V: TRBV4-2; size: few; CDR3: CASSQVSRGGYTF; DNA: TGTGCCAGCAGCCAAGTATCGCGGGGTGGCTACACCTTC
D: TRBD2; J: TRBJ2-7; V: TRBV27; size: .; CDR3: CASSLNSGRAGEQYF; DNA: TGTGCCAGCAGTTTAAATAGCGGGAGGGCAGGCGAGCAGTACTTC
D: TRBD1; J: TRBJ1-1; V: TRBV5-1; size: .; CDR3: CASSLNRGVTEAFF; DNA: TGCGCCAGCAGCTTGAACAGGGGGGTCACTGAAGCTTTCTTT
D: .; J: TRBJ2-2; V: TRBV28; size: .; CDR3: CASSSLEGGKNTGELFF; DNA: TGTGCCAGCAGTTCTTTGGAAGGGGGAAAAAACACCGGGGAGCTGTTTTTT
D: TRBD2; J: TRBJ2-3; V: TRBV11-2; size: .; CDR3: CASRNSGSSTDTQYF; DNA: TGTGCCAGCAGAAATAGCGGGAGTAGCACAGATACGCAGTATTTT
D: .; J: TRBJ2-1; V: TRBV7-9; size: .; CDR3: CASTKTATLNNEQFF; DNA: TGTGCCAGCACCAAAACAGCAACCCTTAACAATGAGCAGTTCTTC
D: .; J: TRBJ2-7; V: TRBV11-3; size: few; CDR3: CASSLGSVWRVPYEQYF; DNA: TGTGCCAGCAGCTTAGGGTCAGTCTGGCGGGTTCCCTACGAGCAGTACTTC
D: .; J: TRBJ1-5; V: TRBV18; size: .; CDR3: CASSPDISNQPQHF; DNA: TGTGCCAGCTCACCGGACATTAGCAATCAGCCCCAGCATTTT
D: .; J: TRBJ1-3; V: TRBV19; size: .; CDR3: CASSIGSEAGGPERAGNTIYF; DNA: TGTGCCAGTAGTATCGGTTCTGAAGCTGGAGGCCCGGAAAGGGCTGGAAACACCATATATTTT
D: TRBD1; J: TRBJ1-2; V: TRBV10-3; size: few; CDR3: CAVAGTANYGYTF; DNA: TGTGCCGTCGCCGGGACAGCTAACTATGGCTACACCTTC
D: TRBD2; J: TRBJ2-5; V: TRBV6-5; size: .; CDR3: CASSREGLGETQYF; DNA: TGTGCCAGCAGCCGGGAGGGCCTAGGGGAGACCCAGTACTTC